This TCR beta chain was profiled in a study of blood T cell repertoires in COVID-19. For the study at large: From T cells, B-cell-depleted T cells, or PBMCs came the material, which was cDNA or gDNA.

In the source study's methods: Reference gene primer amplification yielded estimated nucleated cell counts. TCRdb's table, derived via immunoSEQ multiplex PCR, lists solely in-frame clones and lacks some. That table furnishes V, J and clone size, whereas the DNA furnished D and trimming. The sample yields some 300,000 clones, more than 90% seen once. No more than 2 weeks before study entry, exposed participants had met a case of COVID-19. The CDR3 contains 15 residues. After removal of 7 bases from V and 3 bases from J, the junction contained 7 bases not matched to a gene. Germline CDR1 and CDR2: MNHEY and SVGAGI.

The TCR originated in a woman aged 30 to 39 who had been exposed to COVID-19. The V and J genes are TRBV6-5 and TRBJ1-2; 11 bases align to TRBD1. The material sequenced was PBMCs or T cells enriched from blood (not recorded which). CDR3 region: CASTARTGGDYGYTF. The CDR3 DNA follows: TGTGCCAGCACCGCTCGGACAGGGGGCGACTATGGCTACACCTTC.